This TCR beta chain was captured by sequencing in a study of shared clonotypes between healthy human individuals. Whole-study findings and limits: Sorted-subset sequencing was shown by rarefaction to be incomplete despite large depth.

Trimming removed 6 bases from V and 4 bases from J; junction bases left unmatched: 8. This CDR3 region has 14 residues. CDR1 and CDR2 (germline): SNHLY, FYNNEI. Only in-frame clones appear in the TCRdb table, and some are missing; sequencing was by immunoSEQ multiplex PCR. The sample holds 2 million to 2.5 million clones, 93% seen once. Notes on this clone: Its antigen is as yet unknown.

The source is a man younger than 35 in good health. Some clones in this sample may be carry-over from other donors' samples. This sequence joins TRBV2 and TRBJ2-5, with TRBD2 identical over 7 bases. The material sequenced was naive CD4+ T cells from PBMCs. Specified subset: CD45RA+ positively selected. The CDR3 region has the DNA TGTGCCAGCAGCCCGGGAGGCCGGGGAGAGACCCAGTACTTC. Amino acid sequence: CASSPGGRGETQYF. Supplemented by reference TRBV2 and TRBJ2-5, the full variable domain reads EPEVTQTPSHQVTQMGQEVILRCVPISNHLYFYWYRQILGQKVEFLVSFYNNEISEKSEIFDDQFSVERPDGSNFTLKIRSTKLEDSAMYFCASSPGGRGETQYFGPGTRLLVL.